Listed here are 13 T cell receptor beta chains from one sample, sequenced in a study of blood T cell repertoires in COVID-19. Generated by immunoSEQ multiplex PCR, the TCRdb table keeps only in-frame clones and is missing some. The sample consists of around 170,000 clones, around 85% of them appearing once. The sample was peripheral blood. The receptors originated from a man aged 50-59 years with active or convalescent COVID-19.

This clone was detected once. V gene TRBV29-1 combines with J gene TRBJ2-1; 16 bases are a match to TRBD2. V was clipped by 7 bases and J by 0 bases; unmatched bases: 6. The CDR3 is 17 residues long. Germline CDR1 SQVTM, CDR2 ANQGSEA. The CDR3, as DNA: TGCAGCGCTTCGGGACTAGCGGGAGGGTCCTCCTACAATGAGCAGTTCTTC. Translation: CSASGLAGGSSYNEQFF.

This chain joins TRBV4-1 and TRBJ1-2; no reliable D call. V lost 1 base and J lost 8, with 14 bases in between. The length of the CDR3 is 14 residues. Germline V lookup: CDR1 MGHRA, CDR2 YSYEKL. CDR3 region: CASSQALEWRGYTF. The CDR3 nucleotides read TGCGCCAGCAGCCAAGCCCTGGAGTGGCGGGGCTACACCTTC.

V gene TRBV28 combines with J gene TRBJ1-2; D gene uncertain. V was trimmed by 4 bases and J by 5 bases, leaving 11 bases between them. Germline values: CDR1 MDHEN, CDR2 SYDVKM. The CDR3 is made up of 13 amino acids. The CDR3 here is CASSSGRTYGYTF. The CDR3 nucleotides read TGTGCCAGCAGTTCCGGACGGACTTATGGCTACACCTTC.

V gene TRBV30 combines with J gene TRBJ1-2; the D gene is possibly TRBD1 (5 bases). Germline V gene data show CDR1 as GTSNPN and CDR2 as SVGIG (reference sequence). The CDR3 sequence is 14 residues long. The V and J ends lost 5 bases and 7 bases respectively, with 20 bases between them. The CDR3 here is CAWAGGGSKSGYTF. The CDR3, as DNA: TGTGCCTGGGCCGGTGGGGGGAGTAAAAGTGGCTACACCTTC.

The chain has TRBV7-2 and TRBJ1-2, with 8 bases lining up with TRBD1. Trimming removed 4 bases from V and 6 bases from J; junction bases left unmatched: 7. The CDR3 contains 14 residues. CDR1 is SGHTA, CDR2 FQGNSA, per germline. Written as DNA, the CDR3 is TGTGCCAGCAGCTGGGACAGGACCCTTGATGGCTACACCTTC. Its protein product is CASSWDRTLDGYTF.

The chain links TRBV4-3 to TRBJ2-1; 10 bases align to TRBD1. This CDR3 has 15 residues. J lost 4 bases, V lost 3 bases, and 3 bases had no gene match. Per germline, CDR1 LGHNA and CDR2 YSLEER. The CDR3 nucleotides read TGCGCCAGCAGCCAGGGACAGGGGCTATACAATGAGCAGTTCTTC. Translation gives CASSQGQGLYNEQFF.

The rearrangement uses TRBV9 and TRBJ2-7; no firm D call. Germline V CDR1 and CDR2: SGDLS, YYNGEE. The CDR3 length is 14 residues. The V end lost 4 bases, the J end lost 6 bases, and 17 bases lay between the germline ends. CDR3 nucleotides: TGTGCCAGCAGCCCAGCTTTGGAGATGGGCGAGCAGTACTTC. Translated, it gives CASSPALEMGEQYF.

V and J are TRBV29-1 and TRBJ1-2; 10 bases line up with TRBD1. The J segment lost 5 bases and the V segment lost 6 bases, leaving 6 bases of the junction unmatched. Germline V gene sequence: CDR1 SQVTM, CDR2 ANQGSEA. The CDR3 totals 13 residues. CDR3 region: CSVGWGQGYGYTF. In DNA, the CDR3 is TGCAGCGTCGGATGGGGACAGGGGTATGGCTACACCTTC. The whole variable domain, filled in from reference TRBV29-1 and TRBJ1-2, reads SAVISQKPSRDICQRGTSLTIQCQVDSQVTMMFWYRQQPGQSLTLIATANQGSEATYESGFVIDKFPISRPNLTFSTLTVSNMSPEDSSIYLCSVGWGQGYGYTFGSGTRLTVV.

The CDR3 here is CASSLGAVSYEQYF. The CDR3 nucleotides are TGTGCCAGCAGCTTGGGCGCAGTATCCTACGAGCAGTACTTC. This rearrangement joins TRBV11-2 to TRBJ2-7; D remains unclear. V was shortened by 3 bases and J by 1 base, with 10 bases between the two germline ends. The germline CDR1 and CDR2 sequences are SGHAT and FQNNGV. CDR3 length equals 14 residues.

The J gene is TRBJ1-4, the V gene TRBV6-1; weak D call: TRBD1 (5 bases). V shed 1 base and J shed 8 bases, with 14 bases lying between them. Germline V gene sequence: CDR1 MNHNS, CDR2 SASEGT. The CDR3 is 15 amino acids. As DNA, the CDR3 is TGTGCCAGCAGTGAAGGTCTTGCAGGGAGGGAAAAACTGTTTTTT. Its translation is CASSEGLAGREKLFF.

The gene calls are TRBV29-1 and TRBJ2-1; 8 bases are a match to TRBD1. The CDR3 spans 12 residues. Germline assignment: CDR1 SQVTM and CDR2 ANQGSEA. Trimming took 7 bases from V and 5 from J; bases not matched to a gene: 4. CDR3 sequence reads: CSAWTGNNEQFF. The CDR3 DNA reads TGCAGCGCCTGGACAGGGAACAATGAGCAGTTCTTC.

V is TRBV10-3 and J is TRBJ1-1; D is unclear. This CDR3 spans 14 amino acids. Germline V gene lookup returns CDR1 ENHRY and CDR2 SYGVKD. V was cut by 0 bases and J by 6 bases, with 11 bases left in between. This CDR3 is CAISESGGFAEAFF. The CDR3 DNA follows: TGTGCCATCAGTGAGTCGGGAGGGTTCGCTGAAGCTTTCTTT.

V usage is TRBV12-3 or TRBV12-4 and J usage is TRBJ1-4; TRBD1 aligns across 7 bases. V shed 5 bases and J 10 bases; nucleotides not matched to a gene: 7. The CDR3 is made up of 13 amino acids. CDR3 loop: CASSPDREGKLFF. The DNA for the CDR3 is TGTGCCAGCAGTCCCGACAGGGAAGGAAAACTGTTTTTT.